What follows are 6 T cell receptor beta chains derived from one specimen sequenced in a study of shared clonotypes between healthy human individuals. Assay: immunoSEQ multiplex PCR; the TCRdb copy retains only in-frame clones and omits some. The data contain approximately 2.5 million clones, under 95% of them seen just once; the ten biggest clones take up around 0.4%. Sequencing used naive CD4+ T cells from PBMCs. The subset: CD45RA+ positively selected. These receptors all stem from a man aged 18 to 30 in good health. Some clones in this sample may be carry-over from other donors' samples.

The chain joins TRBV5-1 to TRBJ1-1; 10 bases fit TRBD1. Germline loops: CDR1 SGHRS, CDR2 YFSETQ. Unmatched junction bases numbered 14, after V lost 5 bases and J lost 4 bases. The CDR3 loop spans 17 amino acids. CDR3 amino acids: CASSTPPGTGVRTEAFF. CDR3 coding DNA: TGCGCCAGCAGTACCCCACCGGGGACAGGGGTTCGCACTGAAGCTTTCTTT.

This chain joins TRBV2 and TRBJ1-4; D is undetermined. V was clipped by 6 bases and J by 3 bases, with 14 bases between them. The CDR3 extends over 15 amino acids. Germline V gene lookup returns CDR1 SNHLY and CDR2 FYNNEI. CDR3 amino acids: CASRQVRLANEKLFF. In nucleotides, the CDR3 is TGTGCCAGCAGGCAGGTCCGGTTGGCTAATGAAAAACTGTTTTTT. Looking up the rest from reference TRBV2 and TRBJ1-4 gives the full variable domain: EPEVTQTPSHQVTQMGQEVILRCVPISNHLYFYWYRQILGQKVEFLVSFYNNEISEKSEIFDDQFSVERPDGSNFTLKIRSTKLEDSAMYFCASRQVRLANEKLFFGSGTQLSVL.

The chain is built from TRBV6-6 and TRBJ2-3; no clear D gene. This CDR3 contains 15 residues. CDR1 MNHNY and CDR2 SVGAGI come from the germline V gene (reference sequence). V dropped 2 bases and J dropped 0 bases, with 9 bases sitting between them. In DNA, the CDR3 is TGTGCCAGCAGTTACCACAGCCTTAGCACAGATACGCAGTATTTT. Translation: CASSYHSLSTDTQYF.

CDR3 nucleotide sequence: TGTGCCAGCAGTGAAGGGCAAAGAGGCTACACCTTC. Residues: CASSEGQRGYTF. The chain joins TRBV2 to TRBJ1-2; D gene unclear. The ends were cut back, 1 base at V and 8 bases at J, with 8 bases in the middle. The CDR3 length is 12 residues. Germline CDR1 SNHLY, CDR2 FYNNEI.

The chain recombines TRBV11-2 with TRBJ2-1; 14 nucleotides align to TRBD2. The V gene's germline CDR1 is SGHAT and CDR2 FQNNGV. The CDR3 has 17 residues. V lost 5 bases to trimming and J lost 7 bases; unmatched junction nucleotides: 10. For the CDR3, the DNA is TGTGCCAGCAGCCCCAGACTAGCGGGAGGGCCTGAGAATGAGCAGTTCTTC. Translating it yields CASSPRLAGGPENEQFF.

V usage is TRBV18 and J usage is TRBJ1-4, with 8 positions matching TRBD1. V dropped 3 bases and J dropped 8; count of bases not matched to a gene: 8. The germline gives CDR1 KGHSH, CDR2 LQKENI. The CDR3 has 15 amino acids. The CDR3 loop is CASSPRTGRAEKLFF. The DNA for the CDR3 is TGTGCCAGCTCACCCAGGACAGGGAGGGCAGAAAAACTGTTTTTT.